Listed below are T cell receptor beta chains from one sample, sequenced in a study of blood T cell repertoires in COVID-19. Repertoires were generated with immunoSEQ multiplex PCR, while TCRdb's copy carries only in-frame clones and drops some. Among under 200,000 clones listed, nearly 90% were seen once. Sample: peripheral blood. These receptors came from a man aged 55 to 70 with active or convalescent COVID-19. The CDR3 runs from the conserved cysteine through the conserved F or W. D genes are given only for firm matches. Size values are once, few and many counts, or a class for expanded clones, and some rows have none.

D gene	V gene	J gene	clone size	CDR3 DNA	CDR3 protein
-	TRBV7-2	TRBJ2-7	many	TGTGCCAGCAGCTTGGCCGCGGGACTTTCCCCCTACGAGCAGTACTTC	CASSLAAGLSPYEQYF
TRBD1	TRBV5-1	TRBJ1-2	-	TGCGCCAGCAGCTTGGCCACGGGACAGACCTATGGCTACACCTTC	CASSLATGQTYGYTF
TRBD2	TRBV5-1	TRBJ2-5	-	TGCGCCAGCAGTACTAGCGGGGGGGCCGAGACCCAGTACTTC	CASSTSGGAETQYF
TRBD1	TRBV19	TRBJ2-7	-	TGTGCCAGTAGTATATCGGGGACAGATACCTACGAGCAGTACTTC	CASSISGTDTYEQYF
-	TRBV30	TRBJ1-4	-	TGTGCCTGGAACACACAGGGCCCCGCGGAAAAACTGTTTTTT	CAWNTQGPAEKLFF
TRBD2	TRBV13	TRBJ2-3	once	TGTGCCAGCAGCCCCCGACTAGCGGGCGAGACCAGGGCAGGTACGCAGTATTTT	CASSPRLAGETRAGTQYF
TRBD1	TRBV14	TRBJ2-5	-	TGTGCCAGCAGCCAGACAGGGGGCGCGGGAGAGACCCAGTACTTC	CASSQTGGAGETQYF
-	TRBV5-1	TRBJ2-2	-	TGCGCCAGCAGCTTGGAAGGGGACGGGGAGCTGTTTTTT	CASSLEGDGELFF
-	TRBV5-1	TRBJ1-2	-	TGCGCCAGCATCTACACAGCCGACAGATATGGCTACACCTTC	CASIYTADRYGYTF
-	TRBV30	TRBJ1-3	-	TGTGCCTGGAGTGATCAGGCCGCCTCTGGAAACACCATATATTTT	CAWSDQAASGNTIYF
TRBD2	TRBV2	TRBJ2-5	-	TGTGCCAGCAGGTTGACTAGCGGGGGGGAAGAGACCCAGTACTTC	CASRLTSGGEETQYF
TRBD1	TRBV11-2	TRBJ2-5	-	TGTGCCAGCAGCTTGACAGGGAAAGAGACCCAGTACTTC	CASSLTGKETQYF
TRBD1	TRBV4-1	TRBJ2-1	-	TGCGCCAGCAGCCAAGTTTCAACCGGGACAGGGCTCAATGAGCAGTTCTTC	CASSQVSTGTGLNEQFF
-	TRBV25-1	TRBJ1-5	-	TGTGCCAGCAGTGAATATCGTGGGGAGGGGTGGGCTCAGCCCCAGCATTTT	CASSEYRGEGWAQPQHF
TRBD1	TRBV13	TRBJ1-2	once	TGTGCCAGCAGCTGGGGACAGACTAACTATGGCTACACCTTC	CASSWGQTNYGYTF
TRBD1	TRBV19	TRBJ1-1	once	TGTGCCAGTAGTAAACAGGGGTTCACTGAAGCTTTCTTT	CASSKQGFTEAFF
TRBD2	TRBV5-4	TRBJ2-1	-	TGTGCCAGCAGCGGGGCCCATAGCGGGGGTGAGCAGTTCTTC	CASSGAHSGGEQFF
TRBD1	TRBV5-1	TRBJ1-1	-	TGCGCCAGCAGCACCCAGACAGGGGACACTGAAGCTTTCTTT	CASSTQTGDTEAFF
TRBD2	TRBV5-1	TRBJ2-3	-	TGCGCCAGCAGCTCTGGGACTAGCGGGGGACCCTTGAGCACAGATACGCAGTATTTT	CASSSGTSGGPLSTDTQYF
-	TRBV10-2	TRBJ1-1	-	TGCGCCAGCAGTGTAGAGGGATCCACTGAAGCTTTCTTT	CASSVEGSTEAFF
-	TRBV4-1	TRBJ1-3	-	TGCGCCAGCAGCCAAGACGACAGGCCCAGGGGAAACACCATATATTTT	CASSQDDRPRGNTIYF
TRBD1	TRBV7-2	TRBJ1-6	-	TGTGCCAGCAGCAGATCCGGGACAGACTTTGTTCCCCTCCACTTT	CASSRSGTDFVPLHF
-	TRBV27	TRBJ2-7	-	TGTGCCAGCAGTTTGGGGGGCTACGAGCAGTACTTC	CASSLGGYEQYF
-	TRBV7-8	TRBJ2-2	-	TGTGCCAGCAGCCTACCATACCTGGCGGGGTCGAACACCGGGGAGCTGTTTTTT	CASSLPYLAGSNTGELFF
TRBD1	TRBV4-1	TRBJ2-7	-	TGCGCCAGCAGCCCTGGGGACAGGGACTCTCCCGAGCAGTACTTC	CASSPGDRDSPEQYF
-	TRBV2	TRBJ2-4	-	TGTGCCAGCAGTGAAGGGAGCAGGGGAGGGAACATTCAGTACTTC	CASSEGSRGGNIQYF
TRBD1	TRBV10-3	TRBJ2-6	-	TGTGCCATCAGTTACACCGGGACAGTAAACTCTGGGGCCAACGTCCTGACTTTC	CAISYTGTVNSGANVLTF
TRBD1	TRBV5-1	TRBJ2-1	-	TGCGCCAGCAGCCAACAGGGGCTAGGCTGGGATGAGCAGTTCTTC	CASSQQGLGWDEQFF
TRBD2	TRBV3-1/TRBV3-2	TRBJ2-4	-	TGTGCCAGCAGCCGACCGGGACTAGCAGGGAACATTCAGTACTTC	CASSRPGLAGNIQYF
TRBD1	TRBV23-1	TRBJ1-1	-	TGCGCCAGCAGGGACAGGGAGATCCCCCCTGAAGCTTTCTTT	CASRDREIPPEAFF
-	TRBV6-1	TRBJ2-1	-	TGTGCCAGCAGTGAATGGGGGGGACAGGCCGGTAATGAGCAGTTCTTC	CASSEWGGQAGNEQFF
TRBD1	TRBV12-3/TRBV12-4	TRBJ1-2	-	TGTGCCAGCAGTTTCCGCAGGGGGCATGGCTACACCTTC	CASSFRRGHGYTF
TRBD1	TRBV24-1	TRBJ2-5	-	TGTGCCACCAGTGATTCGCTAAACAGGGGTGGGGAGACCCAGTACTTC	CATSDSLNRGGETQYF
-	TRBV7-9	TRBJ1-4	once	TGTGCCAGCAGCTTAAGGGGCAGGGGAGATGAAAAACTGTTTTTT	CASSLRGRGDEKLFF
-	TRBV5-5	TRBJ1-4	-	TGTGCCAGCAGCTTGCGGGGGGCTGGAGAAAAACTGTTTTTT	CASSLRGAGEKLFF
TRBD1	TRBV19	TRBJ2-5	-	TGTGCCAGTAGTCCTGGGACAGTCCAAGAGACCCAGTACTTC	CASSPGTVQETQYF
TRBD1	TRBV2	TRBJ1-1	-	TGTGCCAGCAGGCTCAGGGAAGGACAGGGGGCGAGTAGGGCTTTCTTT	CASRLREGQGASRAFF
TRBD2	TRBV2	TRBJ2-5	-	TGTGCCAGCAGTGAAGCCAGCGGGGAAGAGACCCAGTACTTC	CASSEASGEETQYF
-	TRBV5-1	TRBJ2-1	-	TGCGCCAGCAGCTTGGGGGGGGGCCCCTACAATGAGCAGTTCTTC	CASSLGGGPYNEQFF
TRBD1	TRBV5-6	TRBJ1-2	-	TGTGCCAGCAGCCAGGGGGCGGGCGGCTACACCTTC	CASSQGAGGYTF
-	TRBV6-5	TRBJ1-1	-	TGTGCCAGCACCTCGGGGGGGGCTGGAAACACTGAAGCTTTCTTT	CASTSGGAGNTEAFF
-	TRBV7-6	TRBJ2-7	-	TGTGCCAGCAGCTCAACCCTCAGGGGAGAGCAGTACTTC	CASSSTLRGEQYF
TRBD2	TRBV9	TRBJ2-1	-	TGTGCCAGCAGCGTAGCTCGCACTAGCGGGAAAAATGAGCAGTTCTTC	CASSVARTSGKNEQFF
TRBD2	TRBV5-6	TRBJ2-1	-	TGTGCCAGCAGCTTGGTCAGCGGGGGGGTCCATGAGCAGTTCTTC	CASSLVSGGVHEQFF
-	TRBV5-1	TRBJ2-2	-	TGCGCCAGCAGCTTGTCCGCCGGGACTAACACCGGGGAGCTGTTTTTT	CASSLSAGTNTGELFF
TRBD1	TRBV30	TRBJ2-3	-	TGTGCCTGGGGTCCCGGGACAGGGGCGGGGAGCACAGATACGCAGTATTTT	CAWGPGTGAGSTDTQYF
-	TRBV18	TRBJ2-2	-	TGTGCCAGCTCAGCCCGAGAGGGCGGAGGCGGGGAGCTGTTTTTT	CASSAREGGGGELFF
TRBD1	TRBV14	TRBJ1-2	-	TGTGCCAGCAGCCTCGGACAGGGGAACTATGGCTACACCTTC	CASSLGQGNYGYTF
-	TRBV23-1	TRBJ1-2	-	TGCGCCAGCAGTCAAGGGACACACTCTAACTATGGCTACACCTTC	CASSQGTHSNYGYTF
-	TRBV7-9	TRBJ1-5	-	TGTGCCAGCAGCTTATTTCCAGGGAACCAGCCCCAGCATTTT	CASSLFPGNQPQHF
-	TRBV19	TRBJ1-2	-	TGTGCCAGTAGTCCCCTGGGGGCTGGCTACACCTTC	CASSPLGAGYTF
-	TRBV4-2	TRBJ1-3	-	TGTGCCAGCAGCCAAGTGTCGACTGAAGGAAACACCATATATTTT	CASSQVSTEGNTIYF
-	TRBV30	TRBJ1-5	-	TGTGCCTGGAGTCTGTTTCTAAGCCTTCAAAGCACCCAGCCCCAGCATTTT	CAWSLFLSLQSTQPQHF
-	TRBV6-5	TRBJ2-5	once	TGTGCCAGCAGGCCGGACAAAGCATGGACCCAGTACTTC	CASRPDKAWTQYF
TRBD2	TRBV2	TRBJ2-5	-	TGTGCCAGCAGTGAATTGGGTAGCGGGGCTGGGGAGACCCAGTACTTC	CASSELGSGAGETQYF
TRBD1	TRBV3-1/TRBV3-2	TRBJ1-2	-	TGTGCCAGCAGCCAACTAACCGGGACAGGGGGGGTCTATGGCTACACCTTC	CASSQLTGTGGVYGYTF
-	TRBV5-1	TRBJ2-2	-	TGCGCCAGCAGCTTGTTTCTAGGGGAGGCCGGGGAGCTGTTTTTT	CASSLFLGEAGELFF